Listed here is a single T cell receptor (beta chain). The antigen remains unidentified. Regarding donors, all were healthy bone marrow donors. CDR1 SGHTA and CDR2 FQGNSA come from the germline V gene. The junction had 6 bases not matched to a gene; V was cut back by 6 bases and J by 5 bases. The CDR3 runs 15 residues. Amplification used 60 Vbeta primers and 13 Jbeta primers. TCRdb's copy holds only in-frame clones and misses some; the assay was immunoSEQ multiplex PCR. Of about 93,000 clones listed, approximately 72% were seen once; the top ten hold approximately 3%. The data derive from a study of cytomegalovirus exposure and HLA in healthy donors. Study observations and caveats: Across donors, most TCRs were seen rarely, yet some public ones were widespread.

The specimen was PBMCs. This rearrangement joins TRBV7-2 to TRBJ1-6; the match to TRBD1 covers 8 bases. This clonotype originated in a woman aged 40 to 50 in good health and CMV-seronegative. The CDR3, as DNA: TGTGCCAGCAGTCGTCAGACAGGGGATAATTCACCCCTCCACTTT. Its translation: CASSRQTGDNSPLHF.